This TCR beta chain was observed in a study of cytomegalovirus exposure and HLA in healthy donors. Findings and limits, study-wide: As a later analysis showed, several of the most significant clusters appeared to be linked to common viral pathogens. In a later analysis, at a false discovery rate of 0.05, about 17,000 TCR beta sequences matched HLA alleles. Per a later analysis, HLA-associated TCR beta chains showed more clonal expansion than other, equally common TCR beta chains.

Amplification used 60 Vbeta primers and 13 Jbeta primers. Here immunoSEQ multiplex PCR was the method, and the copy in TCRdb shows in-frame clones only, minus some. Here the sample table reports around 40,000 clones. CDR3 length equals 13 residues. Germline-derived CDR1 and CDR2 are GTSNPN and SVGIG (reference sequence). V shed 0 bases and J shed 7 bases, with 12 bases lying between them. Regarding this clone: The antigen is unknown.

Sequenced: PBMCs. This receptor was obtained from a man aged 35-49 years in good health and CMV-seropositive. J is TRBJ2-5 and V is TRBV30; tentative D call: TRBD2 (6 bases). The CDR3 sequence: CAWSVAGRGTQYF. The CDR3 bases are TGTGCCTGGAGTGTGGCGGGGAGAGGGACCCAGTACTTC. Full variable domain (outside the CDR3, taken from reference TRBV30 and TRBJ2-5): SQTIHQWPATLVQPVGSPLSLECTVEGTSNPNLYWYRQAAGRGLQLLFYSVGIGQISSEVPQNLSASRPQDRQFILSSKKLLLSDSGFYLCAWSVAGRGTQYFGPGTRLLVL.